This TCR beta chain was obtained from a study of early T cells in non-severe SARS-CoV-2 infection. Study summary: The authors sequenced bulk RNA from unsorted whole blood, leaving chains unpaired. General study findings and limits: Private and CD4 specificities were missed by VDJdb matching, skewed to anti-spike CD8.

Trimming took off 0 bases at V and 3 bases at J, with 5 bases between the two ends. The CDR3 contains 14 residues. Molecules of cDNA were individually given unique molecular identifiers that were attached to them. TCRdb re-called the 5' RACE reads with MiXCR, one entry per CDR3 protein. The sample shows approximately 98,000 distinct CDR3 sequences, 12% of them seen only once. On this clonotype: Antigen specificity is unknown.

The TCR comes from an adult who was a healthcare worker with PCR-confirmed SARS-CoV-2 infection or an uninfected control (not recorded which). The V gene is TRBV12-3 or TRBV12-4, the J gene TRBJ1-4; D is possibly TRBD1 (5 bases). Sequenced: whole blood. CDR3 in amino acids: CASSLAGANEKLFF. For the CDR3, the DNA is TGTGCCAGCAGTTTAGCGGGGGCTAATGAAAAACTGTTTTTT.